The rows below give T cell receptor beta chains drawn from one sample of a study of OX40 agonist ivuxolimab in advanced cancers. Clones were sequenced by immunoSEQ multiplex PCR, and TCRdb holds only the in-frame ones, with some missing. The sample shows 90,000 or so clones, about 88% of them seen only once. Source: CD4+ or CD8+ T cells sorted from blood, taken in a trial of the OX40 agonist ivuxolimab. The receptors here all came from an adult with an advanced solid tumor such as melanoma, head and neck, liver or kidney cancer. The CDR3 runs from the conserved cysteine through the conserved F or W. A D gene is named only where the DNA matches it firmly.

TRBJ1-1 | NA | TRBV7-9 | CASSSGEGGHTEAFF | TGTGCCAGCAGCTCCGGCGAAGGCGGCCACACGGAAGCTTTCTTT
TRBJ1-2 | NA | TRBV4-1 | CASSQDRARGEVGGYTF | TGCGCCAGCAGCCAAGATCGCGCGAGAGGGGAAGTAGGTGGCTACACCTTC
TRBJ1-1 | NA | TRBV9 | CASSVVPDMDTEAFF | TGTGCCAGCAGCGTAGTTCCCGACATGGACACTGAAGCTTTCTTT
TRBJ2-7 | NA | TRBV5-1 | CAPRRRGDPGEQYF | TGCGCCCCCAGGAGACGGGGTGATCCGGGAGAGCAGTACTTC
TRBJ2-7 | TRBD2 | TRBV19 | CASSLTSGFSYEQYF | TGTGCCAGTAGTCTGACTAGCGGGTTCTCCTACGAGCAGTACTTC
TRBJ1-2 | TRBD1 | TRBV29-1 | CSVGPTGGDYGYTF | TGCAGCGTTGGCCCTACAGGGGGCGACTATGGCTACACCTTC
TRBJ1-1 | NA | TRBV4-3 | CASSQVAGTEAFF | TGCGCCAGCAGCCAAGTAGCCGGAACTGAAGCTTTCTTT
TRBJ2-1 | TRBD1 | TRBV9 | CASSGGQGSYNEQFF | TGTGCCAGCAGCGGGGGACAGGGCTCCTACAATGAGCAGTTCTTC
TRBJ1-6 | NA | TRBV6-4 | CASRDRSPLHF | TGTGCCAGCAGGGACCGCTCACCCCTCCACTTT
TRBJ2-1 | TRBD2 | TRBV15 | CATSRDLAGAGDEQFF | TGTGCCACCAGCAGAGATCTAGCGGGAGCAGGGGATGAGCAGTTCTTC
TRBJ2-2 | NA | TRBV9 | CASSVANGAGELFF | TGTGCCAGCAGCGTAGCTAACGGTGCCGGGGAGCTGTTTTTT
TRBJ1-6 | TRBD1 | TRBV29-1 | CSVLTGVNSPLHF | TGCAGCGTTCTGACAGGGGTCAATTCACCCCTCCACTTT
TRBJ1-5 | NA | TRBV7-2 | CASSLGASNQPQHF | TGTGCCAGCAGCTTAGGAGCAAGCAATCAGCCCCAGCATTTT
TRBJ1-6 | NA | TRBV4-3 | CASSQAHSVVNSPLHF | TGCGCCAGCAGCCAAGCCCACAGCGTCGTTAATTCACCCCTCCACTTT